These T cell receptor beta chains were read from a single sample in a study of beta chain features in type 1 diabetes. The repertoire was sequenced with immunoSEQ multiplex PCR; TCRdb's copy has only in-frame clones and lacks some. The table lists fewer than 450,000 clones, roughly 14% of them singletons. Sequenced input: naive CD4+ T cells from blood. These receptors were obtained from a woman younger than 30 with type 1 diabetes. Both conserved end residues are part of each CDR3. A D gene is named only where the DNA matches it firmly. Where a row states a size, it is once, few, many or the class of an expanded clone; other rows omit it.

clone size	J gene	V gene	D gene	CDR3 protein	CDR3 DNA
few	TRBJ1-1	TRBV28	-	CASSSPGPGRWTEAFF	TGTGCCAGCAGTTCCCCGGGGCCCGGGAGGTGGACTGAAGCTTTCTTT
-	TRBJ2-1	TRBV28	TRBD2	CASSFPAGGPGEQFF	TGTGCCAGCAGTTTCCCAGCGGGAGGGCCTGGTGAGCAGTTCTTC
-	TRBJ2-7	TRBV28	TRBD2	CASTLGLAGADPQYF	TGTGCCAGCACCCTGGGACTAGCGGGAGCCGATCCTCAGTACTTC
few	TRBJ2-3	TRBV5-1	-	CASSLRQATLTDTQYF	TGCGCCAGCAGCTTGAGGCAGGCGACGCTCACAGATACGCAGTATTTT
few	TRBJ2-1	TRBV5-4	TRBD2	CASSSGTSAPLNEQFF	TGTGCCAGCAGCTCCGGGACTAGCGCTCCCCTCAATGAGCAGTTCTTC
few	TRBJ2-7	TRBV7-2	-	CASRGGRATYEQYF	TGTGCCAGCAGGGGGGGGCGGGCGACCTACGAGCAGTACTTC
-	TRBJ1-1	TRBV29-1	TRBD1	CSARTGGSLQGTEAFF	TGCAGCGCACGGACAGGGGGTTCTCTTCAGGGCACTGAAGCTTTCTTT
few	TRBJ2-2	TRBV18	TRBD2	CASSPPGGILSSTGELFF	TGTGCCAGCTCACCACCCGGGGGGATCCTGAGTAGCACCGGGGAGCTGTTTTTT
-	TRBJ2-3	TRBV7-7	-	CASSGRGGDTQYF	TGTGCCAGCAGCGGGCGGGGCGGGGATACGCAGTATTTT
few	TRBJ2-3	TRBV9	TRBD2	CASSVVPAGGQYF	TGTGCCAGCAGCGTAGTGCCAGCGGGAGGGCAGTATTTT
-	TRBJ2-7	TRBV5-1	-	CASSLDKPSSYEQYF	TGCGCCAGCAGCTTGGATAAGCCTAGCTCCTACGAGCAGTACTTC
-	TRBJ1-5	TRBV7-2	-	CASSLARSGNQPQHF	TGTGCCAGCAGCTTAGCGCGGTCGGGTAATCAGCCCCAGCATTTT
-	TRBJ2-2	TRBV29-1	TRBD1	CSVGRTGRNTGELFF	TGCAGCGTTGGCAGGACAGGGAGGAACACCGGGGAGCTGTTTTTT
few	TRBJ2-5	TRBV9	TRBD1	CASSVRGDRQETQYF	TGTGCCAGCAGCGTGCGAGGGGACAGACAAGAGACCCAGTACTTC
-	TRBJ2-2	TRBV4-3	TRBD1	CASSQGWTGLNTGELFF	TGCGCCAGCAGCCAAGGCTGGACAGGACTGAACACCGGGGAGCTGTTTTTT
few	TRBJ2-6	TRBV6-5	-	CASSLMSSGANVLTF	TGTGCCAGCAGTCTCATGAGTTCGGGGGCCAACGTCCTGACTTTC
-	TRBJ1-5	TRBV12-5	TRBD1	CASGWDSQPQHF	TGTGCTAGTGGTTGGGACAGTCAGCCCCAGCATTTT
few	TRBJ2-3	TRBV30	-	CATDWTPTDTQYF	TGTGCAACGGACTGGACCCCCACAGATACGCAGTATTTT
-	TRBJ2-7	TRBV30	-	CASNESPSSGSYEQYF	TGTGCCTCTAATGAATCCCCCTCGAGCGGATCCTACGAGCAGTACTTC
-	TRBJ2-7	TRBV28	TRBD2	CAGGGSYEQYF	TGTGCGGGGGGGGGATCCTACGAGCAGTACTTC
-	TRBJ2-1	TRBV9	TRBD2	CASTLSGSSDNEQFF	TGTGCCAGCACCCTTAGCGGGAGTAGCGACAATGAGCAGTTCTTC
-	TRBJ2-5	TRBV2	-	CASKERTETQYF	TGTGCCAGCAAAGAGCGGACGGAGACCCAGTACTTC
-	TRBJ1-5	TRBV27	-	CASTSTSGVNQPQHF	TGTGCCAGCACCTCAACTTCCGGTGTCAATCAGCCCCAGCATTTT
few	TRBJ2-1	TRBV14	TRBD2	CASSRGLAAGEQFF	TGTGCCAGCAGCCGGGGACTAGCGGCAGGGGAGCAGTTCTTC
-	TRBJ2-3	TRBV7-3	-	CASSSRGTDTQYF	TGTGCCAGCAGCTCCAGAGGGACAGATACGCAGTATTTT
few	TRBJ2-1	TRBV11-2	-	CASSLSGSYNEQFF	TGTGCCAGCAGCCTTAGCGGATCATACAATGAGCAGTTCTTC
-	TRBJ1-2	TRBV28	-	CASTSGTTLGYGYTF	TGTGCCAGTACCTCCGGGACTACATTAGGATATGGCTACACCTTC
few	TRBJ2-7	TRBV28	-	CASRGTPYEQYF	TGTGCCAGTCGGGGGACCCCCTACGAGCAGTACTTC
few	TRBJ1-2	TRBV29-1	-	CSVEDLGFYGYTF	TGCAGCGTTGAAGATCTCGGGTTCTATGGCTACACCTTC
few	TRBJ2-7	TRBV30	TRBD1	CAWGQGAYEQYF	TGTGCCTGGGGACAGGGGGCCTACGAGCAGTACTTC
-	TRBJ2-4	TRBV14	-	CASSQRSRGKNIQYF	TGTGCCAGCAGCCAACGCTCCAGGGGCAAAAACATTCAGTACTTC
few	TRBJ1-2	TRBV30	TRBD1	CAWSADRSHGYTF	TGTGCCTGGAGTGCGGACAGGAGCCATGGCTACACCTTC
-	TRBJ2-1	TRBV7-9	-	CASSLARLGPDEQFF	TGTGCCAGCAGCTTAGCGCGGCTTGGCCCCGATGAGCAGTTCTTC
few	TRBJ1-1	TRBV11-2	-	CASSLDRGRTEAFF	TGTGCCAGCAGCTTAGACAGGGGTCGGACTGAAGCTTTCTTT
few	TRBJ2-5	TRBV7-2	-	CASSPYEETQYF	TGTGCCAGCAGCCCCTACGAAGAGACCCAGTACTTC
-	TRBJ2-7	TRBV10-2	TRBD2	CASSVKRGSGRAPEQYF	TGCGCCAGCAGTGTAAAGCGGGGTAGCGGGAGGGCGCCTGAGCAGTACTTC
few	TRBJ2-7	TRBV18	TRBD1	CASSPGTGGIYEQYF	TGTGCCAGCTCACCAGGGACAGGGGGGATCTACGAGCAGTACTTC
-	TRBJ1-2	TRBV5-1	TRBD1	CASSFTGQGNYGYTF	TGCGCCAGCAGCTTTACGGGACAGGGGAACTATGGCTACACCTTC
few	TRBJ2-1	TRBV11-2	TRBD2	CASSLTAGSGIEYEQFF	TGTGCCAGCAGCTTAACGGCCGGTAGCGGGATTGAGTATGAGCAGTTCTTC
few	TRBJ2-2	TRBV27	-	CASRTLTGELFF	TGTGCCAGCAGAACTCTCACCGGGGAGCTGTTTTTT
-	TRBJ2-1	TRBV30	-	CAWSRPGYSINEQFF	TGTGCCTGGTCCAGGCCGGGGTATTCGATCAATGAGCAGTTCTTC
-	TRBJ2-1	TRBV9	-	CASSSSEISYNEQFF	TGTGCCAGCAGCAGTAGCGAGATCTCCTACAATGAGCAGTTCTTC